This TCR beta chain was captured in a study of blood T cells in healthy people across ages. Study-level findings and limits: When set beside aged donors, long-lived donors presented more naive CD4+ cells and higher diversity.

Worth noting for this clonotype: The antigen is undetermined.

The V gene end was trimmed by 2 bases and the J gene end by 5 bases; junction bases not matched to a gene: 10. The CDR3 covers 17 residues. From germline, CDR1 is LGHNA and CDR2 YNFKEQ. For the second PCR, which ran for about 7 to 11 cycles, a sample-barcoded 5' primer and a J-beta primer mix were used. TCRdb fed the 5' RACE reads into MiXCR, producing one record per CDR3 protein. Counted here are roughly 500,000 distinct CDR3 sequences, about 26% occurring once; the ten biggest clones make up around a sixth. The chain employs TRBV4-2 and TRBJ2-1, with 9 bases matching TRBD2. The sequencing input was blood. This clonotype originated in a woman between 65 and 79 years old in good health. The CDR3 here is CASSQRLGVAGDNEQFF. CDR3 bases: TGTGCCAGCAGCCAACGTTTGGGTGTAGCGGGGGACAATGAGCAGTTCTTC.